This T cell receptor beta chain appears in the sequencing data of a study of blood T cell repertoires in COVID-19. The CDR3 spans 15 residues. V was cut by 5 bases and J by 0 bases, with 13 bases left in between. Germline assignment: CDR1 SGHTA and CDR2 FQGNSA. The participants were between about 18 and 90 years old and came from under 25 US areas. Grouping used clinical history reported by participants in a survey and questionnaire. TCRdb keeps only in-frame clones here, not all; method: immunoSEQ multiplex PCR. The sample has 150,000 or so clones, approximately 88% seen once. Sequenced input: PBMCs or T cells enriched from blood (not recorded which). The chain combines TRBV7-2 with TRBJ1-1; unclear D gene. The receptor was derived from a man between 65 and 80 years old who had been exposed to COVID-19. CDR3 in amino acids: CASSLESTVNTEAFF. The CDR3 DNA sequence: TGTGCCAGCAGCCTCGAATCCACAGTGAACACTGAAGCTTTCTTT.